This T cell receptor beta chain was sequenced for a study of T cells in Graves' hyperthyroidism and ophthalmopathy. Hyperthyroidism in the patients, aged 18 to 65, was newly diagnosed and under 2 months in duration. Diagnosis relied on clinical symptoms, serum thyroxine and TRAb, thyroid ultrasound and orbital computed tomography. The sample holds many counts of this clonotype. Authors of the study amplified TCR beta CDR3 regions from RNA transcripts. A set of HTBI primers served as the primers for a first-round RT-PCR of the TCR CDR3. TCRdb analysed the multiplex PCR reads with MiXCR anew, one entry per CDR3 protein. This sample has around 350,000 distinct CDR3 sequences, with under 15% found just once. V dropped 1 base and J dropped 7; count of bases not matched to a gene: 4. The germline CDR1 and CDR2 sequences are LNHDA and SQIVND (reference sequence). This CDR3 region has 17 residues.

This TCR came from a woman aged 18-29 years with Graves' hyperthyroidism. What was sequenced was blood. This sequence joins TRBV19 and TRBJ2-1, with 16 positions matching TRBD2. CDR3 nucleotides: TGTGCCAGTAGTATAGGTCCGGGACTAGCGGGAGGGAATGAGCAGTTCTTC. It is translated as CASSIGPGLAGGNEQFF.